The rows below give T cell receptor beta chains drawn from one sample of a study of early T cells in non-severe SARS-CoV-2 infection. TCRdb analysed the 5' RACE reads with MiXCR anew, one entry per CDR3 protein. The sample records 30,000 to 35,000 distinct CDR3 sequences, about 4.2% being singletons. The sequenced sample consisted of whole blood. The source of these receptors is an adult who was a healthcare worker with PCR-confirmed SARS-CoV-2 infection or an uninfected control (not recorded which). Each CDR3 is given with its conserved first and last residue. Each record gives: V gene, CDR3 length, clone size, J gene, D gene, CDR3 protein, CDR3 DNA. D genes are given only for firm matches. Part of the rows lack a size; the others show once, few, many or a class for expanded clones.

>TRBV9|17|many|TRBJ2-1|TRBD1
CASSDPSGQGVYNEQFF
TGTGCCAGCAGCGATCCATCGGGACAGGGGGTGTACAATGAGCAGTTCTTC
>TRBV6-5|13|.|TRBJ2-7|TRBD1
CASRPTGFYEQYF
TGTGCCAGCAGACCGACAGGGTTCTACGAGCAGTACTTC
>TRBV7-9|16|few|TRBJ1-1|TRBD1
CASSAYRGISNTEAFF
TGTGCCAGCAGCGCTTACAGGGGTATATCGAACACTGAAGCTTTCTTT
>TRBV19|12|many|TRBJ2-2|.
CASSPQGGELFF
TGTGCCAGTAGTCCCCAGGGCGGGGAGCTGTTTTTT
>TRBV6-5|14|many|TRBJ1-6|.
CASSYLQVETPLHF
TGTGCCAGCAGTTACTTACAGGTGGAAACACCCCTCCACTTT
>TRBV10-3|16|few|TRBJ2-5|TRBD2
CAISEGLAGGGETQYF
TGTGCCATCAGTGAAGGACTAGCGGGGGGAGGAGAGACCCAGTACTTC
>TRBV28|14|many|TRBJ1-2|.
CASSLGQEIYGYTF
TGTGCCAGCAGTTTAGGGCAGGAGATATATGGCTACACCTTC
>TRBV2|15|many|TRBJ2-2|.
CASSEYGIGLGELFF
TGTGCCAGCAGTGAATACGGGATTGGCCTAGGGGAGCTGTTTTTT
>TRBV21-1|18|many|TRBJ2-2|.
CASSKAAWDRASTGELFF
TGTGCCAGCAGCAAAGCCGCGTGGGACAGGGCGTCGACCGGGGAGCTGTTTTTT
>TRBV10-3|17|many|TRBJ2-2|.
CAISESIDWSNTGELFF
TGTGCCATCAGTGAGTCGATTGACTGGTCGAACACCGGGGAGCTGTTTTTT
>TRBV18|14|many|TRBJ2-1|TRBD2
CASSLTGGYNEQFF
TGTGCCAGCTCACTGACGGGGGGTTACAATGAGCAGTTCTTC
>TRBV6-5|14|.|TRBJ2-1|TRBD1
CATTLTGGKNEQFF
TGTGCCACCACCCTAACAGGGGGCAAGAATGAGCAGTTCTTC
>TRBV21-1|14|many|TRBJ2-5|.
CASSKALFGETQYF
TGTGCCAGCAGCAAAGCGCTTTTCGGGGAGACCCAGTACTTC
>TRBV2|13|few|TRBJ2-2|.
CASTREGTGELFF
TGTGCCAGCACCAGGGAAGGCACCGGGGAGCTGTTTTTT
>TRBV20-1|13|.|TRBJ1-5|.
CSASWVSGQPQHF
TGCAGTGCTAGTTGGGTCAGCGGTCAGCCCCAGCATTTT
>TRBV7-2|14|many|TRBJ2-3|.
CASSLDGNTDTQYF
TGTGCCAGCAGCTTAGACGGCAACACAGATACGCAGTATTTT
>TRBV4-1|12|.|TRBJ1-1|.
CASRGRKAEAFF
TGCGCCAGCAGGGGAAGGAAGGCTGAAGCTTTCTTT
>TRBV11-2|13|many|TRBJ2-2|.
CASSRQETGELFF
TGTGCCAGCAGCAGACAGGAGACCGGGGAGCTGTTTTTT
>TRBV28|14|.|TRBJ2-7|TRBD1
CASVAGTGKNEQYF
TGTGCCAGCGTTGCCGGGACAGGGAAAAACGAGCAGTACTTC
>TRBV7-9|13|medium-sized|TRBJ2-7|.
CATQRSLTYEQYF
TGTGCCACCCAGAGGAGCCTGACCTACGAGCAGTACTTC
>TRBV12-3/TRBV12-4|14|many|TRBJ1-1|TRBD1
CASSAGTGGFRAFF
TGTGCCAGCAGTGCCGGGACAGGGGGCTTTCGTGCTTTCTTT
>TRBV10-3|14|many|TRBJ1-4|.
CAISPGPTNEKLFF
TGTGCCATCAGTCCGGGACCAACTAATGAAAAACTGTTTTTT
>TRBV3-1|15|.|TRBJ2-1|.
CASSLQGGPNNEQFF
TGTGCCAGCAGCCTGCAGGGTGGCCCAAACAATGAGCAGTTCTTC
>TRBV11-2|16|.|TRBJ1-4|.
CASSLDRAGTVEKLFF
TGTGCCAGCAGCTTAGACAGGGCCGGGACGGTTGAAAAACTGTTTTTT
>TRBV7-2|15|.|TRBJ2-5|TRBD2
CASSRTSGRPETQYF
TGTGCCAGCAGCCGGACTAGCGGGAGGCCGGAGACCCAGTACTTC
>TRBV29-1|17|.|TRBJ2-5|TRBD1
CSVSGQSEKGEQETQYF
TGCAGCGTTTCGGGACAGTCCGAGAAGGGGGAACAAGAGACCCAGTACTTC
>TRBV20-1|12|many|TRBJ2-3|.
CSARARALRQYF
TGCAGTGCTAGAGCTCGGGCCCTCCGGCAGTATTTT
>TRBV20-1|16|.|TRBJ2-7|.
CSARAFTGTRAYEQYF
TGCAGTGCGAGGGCTTTCACCGGGACACGCGCCTACGAGCAGTACTTC
>TRBV19|16|many|TRBJ2-4|TRBD2
CASSIPGTSDENIQYF
TGTGCCAGTAGTATACCTGGGACTAGCGATGAAAACATTCAGTACTTC
>TRBV29-1|14|many|TRBJ2-1|.
CSVASDTYGNEQFF
TGCAGCGTTGCCTCGGACACTTATGGGAATGAGCAGTTCTTC
>TRBV5-1|15|many|TRBJ2-7|.
CASSLGRAGDYEQYF
TGCGCCAGCAGCTTAGGCAGGGCTGGGGATTACGAGCAGTACTTC
>TRBV4-1|16|.|TRBJ2-5|TRBD2
CASSQGGGMYQETQYF
TGTGCCAGCAGCCAAGGCGGGGGGATGTACCAAGAGACCCAGTACTTC
>TRBV5-6|16|many|TRBJ2-2|.
CASSSRSNLNTGELFF
TGTGCCAGCAGCTCCCGGTCCAACTTAAACACCGGGGAGCTGTTTTTT
>TRBV7-9|15|many|TRBJ2-5|.
CASSLGVGSRETQYF
TGTGCCAGCAGCTTAGGAGTGGGAAGTCGAGAGACCCAGTACTTC
>TRBV12-3/TRBV12-4|11|many|TRBJ2-1|.
CASTLTGEQFF
TGTGCCAGCACCCTCACGGGAGAGCAGTTCTTC
>TRBV7-2|15|few|TRBJ1-2|.
CASSPGERPNYGYTF
TGTGCCAGCAGCCCAGGGGAGAGGCCTAACTATGGCTACACCTTC
>TRBV5-1|16|many|TRBJ2-7|TRBD1
CASSFTPGTGSYEQYF
TGCGCCAGCAGCTTTACCCCCGGGACAGGGTCCTACGAGCAGTACTTC
>TRBV10-3|15|many|TRBJ2-3|.
CAISLTGSLADTQYF
TGTGCCATCAGCCTAACAGGGTCCCTGGCAGATACGCAGTATTTT
>TRBV7-9|14|many|TRBJ1-2|.
CASSLGQVSYGYTF
TGTGCCAGCAGCCTGGGCCAGGTATCCTATGGCTACACCTTC
>TRBV6-5|15|few|TRBJ2-2|.
CASRRTQDYTGELFF
TGTGCCAGCAGACGTACACAGGACTACACCGGGGAGCTGTTTTTT
>TRBV7-9|13|many|TRBJ2-1|.
CASSRVQYNEQFF
TGTGCCAGCAGCCGGGTCCAATACAATGAGCAGTTCTTC
>TRBV18|13|.|TRBJ1-4|.
CASSREVVGELFF
TGTGCCAGCTCCCGAGAAGTCGTAGGAGAACTGTTTTTT